This is a list of T cell receptor beta chains from one sample in a study of memory CD4+ T cells and cytomegalovirus serostatus. Profiling relied on immunoSEQ multiplex PCR, and the TCRdb table lists in-frame clones only, not all of them. The sample shows about 92,000 clones, approximately 80% of them seen only once. Input material: memory CD4+ T cells from blood. The source is an adult in good health and CMV-seropositive. CDR3s include the opening cysteine and the closing phenylalanine or tryptophan. A D gene is named only where the DNA matches it firmly. Expanded clones get a size class; other rows say once, few or many, or leave the size out.

size,D,J,V,CDR3,DNA
-,TRBD1,TRBJ2-5,TRBV5-1,CASSIRTGEETQYF,TGCGCCAGCAGTATCCGGACAGGGGAGGAGACCCAGTACTTC
few,-,TRBJ2-5,TRBV2,CASTREQETQYF,TGTGCCAGCACGCGCGAACAAGAGACCCAGTACTTC
-,TRBD1,TRBJ1-2,TRBV6-6,CASSYGTGIYGYTF,TGTGCCAGCAGTTACGGGACAGGGATCTATGGCTACACCTTC
-,TRBD2,TRBJ2-7,TRBV7-2,CASSPRTSGSYEQYF,TGTGCCAGCAGCCCCCGGACTAGCGGGAGTTACGAGCAGTACTTC
-,TRBD1,TRBJ1-2,TRBV19,CASISKGQGSGYGYTF,TGTGCCAGTATCAGTAAGGGACAGGGTAGCGGCTATGGCTACACCTTC
few,-,TRBJ1-5,TRBV6-6,CASSYTGGRQPQHF,TGTGCCAGCAGTTACACCGGGGGCAGGCAGCCCCAGCATTTT
-,TRBD2,TRBJ2-1,TRBV2,CASRRPGTSGRSYNEQFF,TGTGCCAGCAGGCGACCCGGGACTAGCGGGAGAAGCTACAATGAGCAGTTCTTC
-,-,TRBJ2-7,TRBV7-9,CASSLGGTYEQYF,TGTGCCAGCAGCTTAGGAGGGACCTACGAGCAGTACTTC
-,-,TRBJ2-2,TRBV6-4,CASSDSLGGGELFF,TGTGCCAGCAGTGACTCGCTGGGTGGCGGGGAGCTGTTTTTT
-,-,TRBJ2-7,TRBV9,CASSEAERSPYEQYF,TGTGCCAGCAGCGAAGCGGAGCGGTCACCCTACGAGCAGTACTTC
-,-,TRBJ2-2,TRBV11-3,CASSLGGTTGELFF,TGTGCCAGCAGCTTAGGGGGTACCACCGGGGAGCTGTTTTTT
few,-,TRBJ1-2,TRBV5-6,CASSLPQGGYTF,TGTGCCAGCAGCTTACCCCAGGGTGGCTACACCTTC
few,-,TRBJ1-2,TRBV5-4,CASSLGLNRYGYTF,TGTGCCAGCAGCTTGGGGCTTAATCGCTATGGCTACACCTTC
many,-,TRBJ1-4,TRBV2,CASSGGGKEKLFF,TGTGCCAGCAGTGGGGGAGGGAAAGAAAAACTGTTTTTT
few,-,TRBJ1-3,TRBV27,CASHSPGNTIYF,TGTGCCAGCCACTCGCCCGGAAACACCATATATTTT
-,TRBD1,TRBJ2-7,TRBV28,CASGTGTPEQYF,TGTGCCAGCGGGACAGGGACACCCGAGCAGTACTTC
-,TRBD2,TRBJ2-7,TRBV18,CASSPAGGPSYEQYF,TGTGCCAGCTCACCAGCGGGAGGGCCGTCCTACGAGCAGTACTTC
-,-,TRBJ1-3,TRBV10-1,CASSADGLSGNTIYF,TGCGCCAGCAGTGCGGACGGCCTCTCTGGAAACACCATATATTTT
-,-,TRBJ2-5,TRBV4-1,CASSPHLGRNQETQYF,TGCGCCAGCAGCCCTCACCTCGGGAGAAACCAAGAGACCCAGTACTTC
-,-,TRBJ1-2,TRBV28,CASSLGVNYGYTF,TGTGCCAGCAGTTTGGGGGTTAACTATGGCTACACCTTC
-,-,TRBJ1-2,TRBV30,CAWRTLLLRAGRHYGYTF,TGTGCCTGGAGAACCCTGCTCCTTCGGGCAGGACGACACTATGGCTACACCTTC
-,-,TRBJ2-3,TRBV28,CASSSGPTGTQYF,TGTGCCAGCAGTTCGGGACCCACGGGTACGCAGTATTTT
-,-,TRBJ1-3,TRBV18,CASSNGQIGNTIYF,TGTGCCAGCTCAAATGGACAGATTGGAAACACCATATATTTT
few,-,TRBJ1-1,TRBV27,CASSPWGLNTEAFF,TGTGCCAGCAGTCCCTGGGGGCTTAACACTGAAGCTTTCTTT
-,TRBD1,TRBJ1-4,TRBV4-3,CASSQRQGVYKLFF,TGCGCCAGCAGCCAGAGACAGGGGGTTTATAAACTGTTTTTT
-,-,TRBJ2-1,TRBV9,CASSVDGFRYNEQFF,TGTGCCAGCAGCGTAGACGGGTTCCGATACAATGAGCAGTTCTTC
-,TRBD1,TRBJ1-1,TRBV6-5,CASSPRDRVAEAFF,TGTGCCAGCAGTCCTCGGGACAGGGTAGCTGAAGCTTTCTTT
once,-,TRBJ1-2,TRBV6-1,CASKVDSSNYGYTF,TGTGCCAGCAAAGTTGACAGTTCTAACTATGGCTACACCTTC
-,-,TRBJ1-1,TRBV5-1,CASSLSVLNTEAFF,TGCGCCAGCAGCTTGAGTGTCTTGAACACTGAAGCTTTCTTT
-,TRBD1,TRBJ2-1,TRBV7-2,CASSWGQASYNEQFF,TGTGCCAGCAGCTGGGGACAGGCATCCTACAATGAGCAGTTCTTC
-,-,TRBJ1-3,TRBV5-6,CASSPRSGNTIYF,TGTGCCAGCAGCCCCCGCTCTGGAAACACCATATATTTT
-,-,TRBJ1-3,TRBV5-1,CASSLDSGNTIYF,TGCGCCAGCAGCTTGGATTCTGGAAACACCATATATTTT
-,TRBD2,TRBJ2-4,TRBV19,CASNPKVLAGPANIQYF,TGTGCCAGTAACCCCAAGGTGTTAGCGGGACCTGCAAACATTCAGTACTTC
-,TRBD1,TRBJ2-5,TRBV30,CAWSAGQGETQYF,TGTGCCTGGAGTGCAGGACAGGGAGAGACCCAGTACTTC
-,-,TRBJ2-3,TRBV7-2,CASSLNLRDTQYF,TGTGCCAGCAGCTTAAACCTCAGGGATACGCAGTATTTT
-,-,TRBJ1-5,TRBV19,CASILHGQSYDSNQPQHF,TGTGCCAGTATCCTCCACGGCCAGAGCTACGATAGCAATCAGCCCCAGCATTTT
few,-,TRBJ2-7,TRBV28,CASSPPGTQVGEQYF,TGTGCCAGCAGTCCCCCCGGGACCCAAGTCGGCGAGCAGTACTTC
-,TRBD1,TRBJ1-1,TRBV7-9,CASSATGTAFEAFF,TGTGCCAGCAGCGCGACCGGGACAGCCTTTGAAGCTTTCTTT
-,-,TRBJ1-3,TRBV5-1,CASSLLGVSGNTIYF,TGCGCCAGCAGCTTGCTTGGAGTCTCTGGAAACACCATATATTTT
-,TRBD2,TRBJ2-1,TRBV5-4,CASSRRLAGGSSYNEQFF,TGTGCCAGCAGCCGACGACTAGCGGGAGGAAGCTCCTACAATGAGCAGTTCTTC
-,TRBD1,TRBJ2-2,TRBV5-1,CASSISRGQTGELFF,TGCGCCAGCAGTATTTCTAGGGGGCAGACCGGGGAGCTGTTTTTT
-,-,TRBJ1-5,TRBV7-9,CASSLDGLSNQPQHF,TGTGCCAGCAGCTTAGACGGGTTGAGCAATCAGCCCCAGCATTTT
-,-,TRBJ1-1,TRBV7-2,CASSPGTLMNTEAFF,TGTGCCAGCAGTCCCGGGACACTTATGAACACTGAAGCTTTCTTT
few,TRBD1,TRBJ2-7,TRBV18,CASSPVVRQGTYEQYF,TGTGCCAGCTCACCAGTGGTGCGACAGGGTACCTACGAGCAGTACTTC
-,-,TRBJ2-5,TRBV28,CASSFGGLQETQYF,TGTGCCAGCAGTTTCGGCGGCCTCCAAGAGACCCAGTACTTC
-,-,TRBJ1-1,TRBV7-2,CASSPTVMNTEAFF,TGTGCCAGCAGCCCGACAGTGATGAACACTGAAGCTTTCTTT
once,-,TRBJ1-1,TRBV5-5,CASSLSGGRKEAFF,TGTGCCAGCAGCTTGTCTGGGGGGCGTAAGGAAGCTTTCTTT
-,-,TRBJ1-5,TRBV19,CASSTQAFNQPQHF,TGTGCCAGTAGTACCCAGGCGTTCAATCAGCCCCAGCATTTT
-,TRBD1,TRBJ1-5,TRBV10-2,CASSWDRGSSNQPQHF,TGCGCCAGCAGTTGGGACAGGGGAAGCAGCAATCAGCCCCAGCATTTT
-,-,TRBJ2-7,TRBV10-1,CASSETRGGGEQYF,TGCGCCAGCAGTGAGACCCGGGGTGGGGGAGAGCAGTACTTC
-,-,TRBJ2-2,TRBV19,CASSMGRGATGELFF,TGTGCCAGTAGTATGGGTAGGGGGGCCACCGGGGAGCTGTTTTTT
-,-,TRBJ2-5,TRBV29-1,CSSAGFQETQYF,TGCAGCTCTGCTGGGTTTCAAGAGACCCAGTACTTC
-,-,TRBJ1-3,TRBV9,CASSVAGASGNTIYF,TGTGCCAGCAGCGTAGCTGGGGCCTCTGGAAACACCATATATTTT
-,-,TRBJ2-2,TRBV29-1,CSVGGATGELFF,TGCAGCGTTGGGGGGGCAACCGGGGAGCTGTTTTTT
-,-,TRBJ2-5,TRBV7-9,CASIPSQGQETQYF,TGTGCCAGCATCCCAAGCCAGGGACAAGAGACCCAGTACTTC
-,-,TRBJ1-5,TRBV28,CATIRGGLNQPQHF,TGTGCCACCATAAGGGGGGGGCTTAATCAGCCCCAGCATTTT
-,-,TRBJ1-3,TRBV5-5,CASSLEGSYSGNTIYF,TGTGCCAGCAGCTTGGAAGGCAGTTACTCTGGAAACACCATATATTTT
few,-,TRBJ2-3,TRBV4-3,CASSQEGLDGTDTQYF,TGCGCCAGCAGCCAAGAGGGTCTGGATGGCACAGATACGCAGTATTTT
-,TRBD2,TRBJ2-7,TRBV5-1,CASSLSIAGSGEQYF,TGCGCCAGCAGCTTGAGTATAGCGGGATCGGGCGAGCAGTACTTC